This T cell receptor (beta chain) originates from a study of OX40 agonist ivuxolimab in advanced cancers. Study in general: Enrollees could have had prior anti-PD-1, anti-PD-L1 or anti-CTLA-4 therapy, which about 40% had received.

Data came from immunoSEQ multiplex PCR; TCRdb stores just in-frame clones and leaves some out. The sample yields under 55,000 clones, 80% to 90% seen once. This clone was detected a few times. Its specificity is unknown. The CDR3 sequence is 14 residues long. V shed 6 bases, J shed 2 bases, and the junction held 5 bases outside the gene matches. Germline V gene lookup returns CDR1 SNHLY and CDR2 FYNNEI. Autoimmune disease history or systemic immunosuppression meant exclusion. General study findings and limits: In the 0.1 to 3.0 mg/kg range, CD4+ and CD8+ blood T cells had expanded clonally by week 6. Among the lowest levels of clonal expansion were found in partial responders at 0.1-3.0 mg/kg.

This material consisted of CD4+ or CD8+ T cells sorted from blood, taken in a trial of the OX40 agonist ivuxolimab. This receptor was obtained from an adult with an advanced solid tumor such as melanoma, head and neck, liver or kidney cancer. The rearrangement uses TRBV2 and TRBJ2-3, with TRBD2 identical over 7 bases. CDR3 coding DNA: TGTGCCAGCAGGCACCGGGAGGCCACAGATACGCAGTATTTT. The encoded protein is CASRHREATDTQYF.